This paragraph covers one T cell receptor (beta chain) sequence. Sequenced by immunoSEQ multiplex PCR; TCRdb stores in-frame clones only, minus some. The data show 150,000 to 200,000 clones, roughly 80% seen once. This sample is part of a study of blood T cell repertoires in COVID-19. Study details: Sites in the United States, Italy and Spain provided acute and convalescent COVID-19 samples. Nucleic acid was either cDNA or gDNA, and it came from T cells, B-cell-depleted T cells, or PBMCs.

This TCR was sampled from a woman between 65 and 79 years old with COVID-19, enrolled during active disease. Sequencing used peripheral blood.

CDR3 protein: CASSLGTKKNGGELFF. Here the CDR3 DNA reads TGCGCCAGCAGCTTGGGGACTAAAAAAAATGGCGGGGAGCTGTTTTTT. The rearrangement links TRBV5-1 to TRBJ2-2, with D possibly matching TRBD2 (6 bases). V was clipped by 0 bases and J by 7 bases, with 16 bases between them. Per the germline V gene, CDR1 is SGHRS and CDR2 is YFSETQ. The CDR3 is 16 amino acids. The whole variable domain, filled in from reference TRBV5-1 and TRBJ2-2, reads KAGVTQTPRYLIKTRGQQVTLSCSPISGHRSVSWYQQTPGQGLQFLFEYFSETQRNKGNFPGRFSGRQFSNSRSEMNVSTLELGDSALYLCASSLGTKKNGGELFFGEGSRLTVL.